One and the same sample provided the 22 T cell receptor beta chains below, sequenced in a study of regulatory T cells in long-lasting Graves disease. The time point denotes: newly diagnosed GD, antithyroid drugs for less than 3 months. The TCR library was made from RNA that had been extracted from PBMCs in TRIzol. The authors built TCR beta libraries using iRepertoire HTBI primers and Arm-PCR of CDR3 regions. TCRdb ran MiXCR on the multiplex PCR reads and lists one entry per CDR3 protein. The sample carries fewer than 350,000 distinct CDR3 sequences, more than 15% recorded once. Sequencing was performed on peripheral blood mononuclear cells (PBMCs), taken at new diagnosis, from a patient treated with antithyroid drugs. These receptors were obtained from a female donor with Graves disease.

This clonotype was picked up many times. The gene calls are TRBV28 and TRBJ1-1; 7 nucleotides line up with TRBD1. CDR1 is MDHEN, CDR2 SYDVKM, per germline. J lost 4 bases, V lost 5 bases, and 13 bases had no gene match. The CDR3 length is 16 residues. Here the CDR3 DNA reads TGTGCCAGCAGTCCAACCCGACAGGGAGGGGCCACTGAAGCTTTCTTT. Its translation is CASSPTRQGGATEAFF.

The table lists this clonotype with many counts. The junction differs from germline at one of its ends, possibly a read error. The J gene is TRBJ2-6, the V gene TRBV5-1; no clear D. Germline V CDR1 and CDR2: SGHRS, YFSETQ. The length of the CDR3 is 14 residues. In nucleotides, the CDR3 is TGTGCCAGCAGTCCCGGGTCTGGGGCCAACGTCCTGACTTTC. It specifies CASSPGSGANVLTF.

The chain uses TRBV6-1 and TRBJ1-2; D unresolved. V was shortened by 6 bases and J by 14 bases, with 16 bases between the two germline ends. Germline CDR1 reads MNHNS; CDR2 reads SASEGT. This CDR3 spans 11 amino acids. The CDR3 nucleotides are TGTGCCAGCAGCTCGGCTCAGGATGAGACCTTC. Its translation: CASSSAQDETF.

This chain joins TRBV20-1 and TRBJ1-6, with TRBD1 identical over 9 bases. The CDR3 contains 15 residues. With 6 bases clipped from V and 7 bases from J, the junction kept 10 bases outside the gene matches. Germline lookup yields CDR1 DFQATT and CDR2 SNEGSKA (reference sequence). The CDR3 here is CSAPASGQGNSPLHF. Here the CDR3 DNA reads TGCAGTGCCCCCGCCTCCGGACAGGGGAATTCACCCCTCCACTTT.

In this sample, this clonotype turned up many times. The chain is built from TRBV7-9 and TRBJ2-7; no reliable D call. This CDR3 comprises 13 residues. V was cut by 4 bases and J by 3 bases, with 10 bases left in between. Germline CDR1 SEHNR, CDR2 FQNEAQ (reference sequence). The chain's CDR3 is CASSSLPVYEQYF. For the CDR3, the DNA is TGTGCCAGCAGCTCCCTTCCGGTCTACGAGCAGTACTTC.

This clonotype was picked up many times. The chain carries TRBV19 and TRBJ2-7, with D hard to call. The germline V and J ends were trimmed by 0 bases and 6 bases, with 6 bases remaining between them. CDR3 length: 12 residues. The germline CDR1 and CDR2 sequences are LNHDA and SQIVND (reference sequence). The CDR3 DNA reads as TGTGCCAGTAGTATAGAATGGGGCGAGCAGTACTTC. Translating gives CASSIEWGEQYF. Drawing the rest from reference TRBV19 and TRBJ2-7, the complete variable domain is DGGITQSPKYLFRKEGQNVTLSCEQNLNHDAMYWYRQDPGQGLRLIYYSQIVNDFQKGDIAEGYSVSREKKESFPLTVTSAQKNPTAFYLCASSIEWGEQYFGPGTRLTVT.

The table lists this clonotype with many counts. The chain has TRBV3-1 and TRBJ1-5; 9 nucleotides agree with TRBD1. Looked up from germline, CDR1 is LGHDT and CDR2 is YNNKEL (reference sequence). The CDR3 spans 17 residues. Trimming cost V 2 bases and J 4 bases; bases outside gene matches: 9. CDR3: CASSQSTQGAWNQPQHF. DNA for the CDR3: TGTGCCAGCAGCCAAAGCACACAGGGGGCGTGGAATCAGCCCCAGCATTTT.

The chain employs TRBV19 and TRBJ2-7; 7 nucleotides line up with TRBD1. The CDR3 is 14 residues long. Germline V gene lookup returns CDR1 LNHDA and CDR2 SQIVND (reference sequence). J lost 1 base, V lost 4 bases, and 4 bases had no gene match. For the CDR3, the DNA is TGTGCCAGTAGTACCCGACAGGGTTCCTACGAGCAGTACTTC. This codes for CASSTRQGSYEQYF.

This clonotype was recorded at least ten times. V is TRBV2 and J is TRBJ1-5; 7 bases are a match to TRBD1. The CDR3 covers 14 residues. With V trimmed by 6 bases and J by 6 bases, 8 bases remained unmatched. CDR1 and CDR2 from the germline V gene are SNHLY and FYNNEI. In DNA, the CDR3 is TGTGCCAGCAGGGGACAGCACTCGGGTCAGCCCCAGCATTTT. Translation: CASRGQHSGQPQHF. Drawing the rest from reference TRBV2 and TRBJ1-5, the complete variable domain is EPEVTQTPSHQVTQMGQEVILRCVPISNHLYFYWYRQILGQKVEFLVSFYNNEISEKSEIFDDQFSVERPDGSNFTLKIRSTKLEDSAMYFCASRGQHSGQPQHFGDGTRLSIL.

This clonotype was counted many times. CDR3 region: CASSIEGDTGELFF. The DNA of the CDR3 is TGTGCCAGTAGTATAGAAGGAGACACCGGGGAGCTGTTTTTT. The rearrangement links TRBV19 to TRBJ2-2; D is undetermined. Germline CDR1 is LNHDA and CDR2 is SQIVND (reference sequence). The CDR3 is made up of 14 amino acids. Trimming removed 0 bases from V and 3 bases from J, with 5 bases in between.

This clonotype was counted ten times or more. The chain employs TRBV12-3 or TRBV12-4 and TRBJ2-4; the D gene is possibly TRBD1 (6 bases). V was trimmed by 5 bases and J by 0 bases, leaving 17 bases between them. The length of the CDR3 is 17 residues. Here the CDR3 DNA reads TGTGCCAGCAGTCTCCTAGGACAGCCGCTAGCCAAAAACATTCAGTACTTC. This codes for CASSLLGQPLAKNIQYF.

Regarding this clonotype: Germline is not matched at one junction end, which may reflect a read error. The rearrangement links TRBV6-1 to TRBJ1-5, with D unclear. CDR3 size: 16 residues. Germline loops: CDR1 MNHNS, CDR2 SASEGT. CDR3 sequence: CAISETPVTVGQPQHF. The CDR3 DNA reads TGTGCCATCAGTGAGACCCCTGTGACGGTAGGGCAGCCCCAGCATTTT.

Comment on this clonotype: One junction end does not reproduce the germline sequence, and a read error may be involved. This chain links TRBV10-3 with TRBJ2-7; D possibly corresponds to TRBD2 (5 bases). There are 15 residues in the CDR3. Germline CDR1 and CDR2: ENHRY and SYGVKD. The CDR3 reads CTISPAAGSSYEQYF. CDR3 nucleotides: TGTACCATCAGCCCCGCGGCGGGTAGCTCCTACGAGCAGTACTTC.

With regard to this clonotype: A read error may account for a junction end that differs from germline. The V gene is TRBV7-9, the J gene TRBJ1-6; D uncertain. The germline V gene encodes CDR1 SEHNR and CDR2 FQNEAQ (reference sequence). This CDR3 has 13 residues. CDR3 DNA: TGTGTCAGCAGCCCCTGGGAGGATTCACCCCTCCACTTT. It encodes CVSSPWEDSPLHF.

At least ten counts were recorded for this clonotype. The chain uses TRBV12-3 or TRBV12-4 and TRBJ2-2; D may be TRBD1 or TRBD2 (5 bases each). Between the trimmed V and J ends, which lost 5 bases and 0 bases, there was a span of 13 bases. The CDR3 length is 16 residues. The chain's CDR3 is CASSPLGEPNTGELFF. The CDR3 coding sequence is TGTGCCAGCAGTCCCCTAGGGGAGCCGAACACCGGGGAGCTGTTTTTT.

At least ten counts were recorded for this clonotype. The chain employs TRBV28 and TRBJ2-3; D possibly corresponds to TRBD1 (5 bases). This CDR3 contains 13 residues. Trimming removed 2 bases from V and 3 bases from J, with 6 bases in between. CDR1 is MDHEN, CDR2 SYDVKM, per germline. CDR3 amino acids: CASSLGATDTQYF. The DNA of the CDR3 is TGTGCCAGCAGTTTAGGGGCGACAGATACGCAGTATTTT.

The chain links TRBV3-1 to TRBJ1-3; D is perhaps TRBD1 (5 bases). Germline V gene lookup returns CDR1 LGHDT and CDR2 YNNKEL (reference sequence). V dropped 0 bases and J dropped 4 bases, with 10 bases sitting between them. This CDR3 contains 15 residues. Here the CDR3 reads CASSQDVGPGNTIYF. DNA for the CDR3: TGTGCCAGCAGCCAAGATGTGGGGCCCGGAAACACCATATATTTT.

This clonotype has ten or more counts. In DNA form, the CDR3 reads TGCAGTGCTAGAGGACCGGCGTCTAGGAATGAGCAGTTCTTC. Its translation is CSARGPASRNEQFF. The V and J genes are TRBV20-1 and TRBJ2-1, with D uncertain. Germline CDR1 DFQATT, CDR2 SNEGSKA (reference sequence). The CDR3 has 14 amino acids. V was trimmed by 1 base and J by 7 bases, leaving 14 bases between them.

The sample holds many counts of this clonotype. V usage is TRBV2 and J usage is TRBJ2-1; the match to TRBD2 covers 8 bases. CDR1 is SNHLY, CDR2 FYNNEI, per germline. J gave up 8 bases and V 10 bases, and 4 bases lay outside the gene matches. The CDR3 consists of 11 residues. CDR3 amino acids: CATGLEDEQFF. The CDR3 nucleotides are TGTGCCACGGGACTAGAGGATGAGCAGTTCTTC.

This clonotype was picked up many times. This chain uses TRBV6-1 with TRBJ2-7, with 15 nucleotides matching TRBD2. The CDR3 length is 13 residues. Trimming cost V 8 bases and J 8 bases; bases outside gene matches: 4. Germline CDR1 reads MNHNS; CDR2 reads SASEGT. The CDR3: CASGGLAGGQQYF. Written as DNA, the CDR3 is TGTGCCAGCGGGGGACTAGCGGGAGGACAGCAGTACTTC.

This clonotype was observed at least ten times. The chain combines TRBV12-3 or TRBV12-4 with TRBJ2-7; TRBD1 matches 7 bases. J gave up 5 bases and V 7 bases, and 11 bases lay outside the gene matches. The CDR3 has 14 residues. For the CDR3, the DNA is TGTGCCAGCACTCCGTCGGACAGGCTCCACGAGCAGTACTTC. Protein: CASTPSDRLHEQYF.

This clonotype was recorded at least ten times. The chain joins TRBV15 to TRBJ2-3, with D tentatively TRBD2 (6 bases). The germline V gene has CDR1 LNHNV and CDR2 YYDKDF (reference sequence). The length of the CDR3 is 16 residues. V lost 1 base and J lost 0, with 11 bases in between. The CDR3 nucleotides read TGTGCCACCAGCAGAGTCATAGCGGCCAGCACAGATACGCAGTATTTT. Protein sequence: CATSRVIAASTDTQYF.